This TCR beta chain was found in a study of Ad26.COV2.S vaccination and SARS-CoV-2 variants. Study-level information: Ad26.COV2.S shots went into the muscle once or twice, 56 days apart. Study-level results: Possible underestimation of total T cell responses by the TCR breadth and depth analyses was noted.

Treatment described: about 20 received Ad26.COV2.S at low or high dose, single or two shots; about 5 received placebo; per-sample allocation not given. Vaccine and placebo recipients were sampled on day 63 after the first injection. Boston hosted the donor, who was an adult aged 18-55 years. Ad26.COV2.S expressed prefusion-stabilized spike from the original Wuhan strain. As concerns this clone: What it recognizes is unknown.

Method: immunoSEQ multiplex PCR; TCRdb's copy keeps in-frame clones and lacks some. Among fewer than 500,000 clones listed, 90% were seen once. Trimming removed 5 bases at V and 6 bases at J, with 13 bases between. The CDR3 covers 13 residues. Germline values: CDR1 MNHEY, CDR2 SVGAGI. The source of this sequence is a person between 18 and 60 years old who received the Ad26.COV2.S COVID-19 vaccine or a placebo. This chain joins TRBV6-5 and TRBJ1-2; possible D gene TRBD1, 5 bases. This specimen consisted of peripheral blood, obtained in a trial of Ad26.COV2.S vaccine versus placebo. The CDR3: CASSTRGADGYTF. The CDR3 nucleotides read TGTGCCAGCAGTACCCGAGGGGCCGATGGCTACACCTTC.